A single sample gave rise to the 8 T cell receptor beta chains below, sequenced in a study of T cell responses to AZD1222 COVID-19 vaccine. This table comes from immunoSEQ multiplex PCR, and its TCRdb copy is limited to in-frame clones, with some not included. Here the sample spans 150,000 to 200,000 clones, just under 95% being singletons. The source was peripheral blood, collected on day 0 of AZD1222 vaccination. All receptors derive from an adult in good health.

CDR3 nucleotides: TGTGCCAGCAGTTTATCCCCCTCGGTTTCACCCCTCCACTTT. Translating it yields CASSLSPSVSPLHF. The genes are TRBV27 and TRBJ1-6; D call uncertain. Germline CDR1 and CDR2: MNHEY and SMNVEV (reference sequence). This CDR3 is 14 amino acids long. Trimming cost V 0 bases and J 9 bases, with 9 bases left between them.

The CDR3 region is CASSKTGAYTEAFF. The CDR3 DNA reads as TGTGCCAGCAGTAAGACAGGTGCCTACACTGAAGCTTTCTTT. This chain connects TRBV27 to TRBJ1-1; perhaps TRBD1 as D (6 bases). This CDR3 contains 14 residues. CDR1 is MNHEY and CDR2 is SMNVEV in the germline V gene (reference sequence). Trimming removed 5 bases at V and 3 bases at J, with 13 bases between.

The genes are TRBV4-2 and TRBJ2-6; tentatively, D is TRBD2 (6 bases). This CDR3 has 18 residues. Germline V CDR1 and CDR2: LGHNA, YNFKEQ. V lost 0 bases to trimming and J lost 0 bases, with 12 bases between them. CDR3 sequence (DNA): TGTGCCAGCAGCCAAGAGACTAGGGTGTTCTCTGGGGCCAACGTCCTGACTTTC. The encoded protein is CASSQETRVFSGANVLTF.

The table lists this clone with a count of one. The chain is built from TRBV11-2 and TRBJ2-7; 9 bases match TRBD1. Germline CDR1 SGHAT, CDR2 FQNNGV. This CDR3 comprises 13 residues. V was clipped by 7 bases and J by 3 bases; unmatched bases: 4. CDR3 DNA sequence: TGTGCCAGCAACGACAGGGGGAACTACGAGCAGTACTTC. This codes for CASNDRGNYEQYF.

The J gene is TRBJ2-2, the V gene TRBV10-2; D may be TRBD2 (6 bases). The V and J ends lost 7 bases and 6 bases respectively, with 6 bases between them. Looked up from germline, CDR1 is WSHSY and CDR2 is SAAADI. The CDR3 is 11 residues long. CDR3 sequence: CASTGAGELFF. CDR3 nucleotide sequence: TGCGCCAGCACGGGGGCCGGGGAGCTGTTTTTT.

Here the CDR3 DNA reads TGTGCCAGCAGTTTAGGACAGGGAGCCGGCTACACCTTC. This codes for CASSLGQGAGYTF. The chain combines TRBV12-3 or TRBV12-4 with TRBJ1-2; 7 nucleotides agree with TRBD1. The ends lost 1 base at V and 8 bases at J; junction bases unmatched: 4. The CDR3 extends over 13 amino acids.

The chain is built from TRBV5-1 and TRBJ1-2, with D tentatively TRBD1 (5 bases). The CDR3 spans 16 residues. Per the germline V gene, CDR1 is SGHRS and CDR2 is YFSETQ. Trimming took off 4 bases at V and 2 bases at J, with 18 bases between the two ends. As DNA, the CDR3 is TGCGCCAGCAGCCCCGGACACACCGGTGGGAACTATGGCTACACCTTC. Amino acid sequence: CASSPGHTGGNYGYTF.

The J gene is TRBJ1-2, the V gene TRBV4-2; D unresolved. Germline-derived CDR1 and CDR2 are LGHNA and YNFKEQ. Between the trimmed V and J ends, which lost 0 bases and 2 bases, there was a span of 10 bases. The CDR3 consists of 15 residues. CDR3 sequence (DNA): TGTGCCAGCAGCCAAGATAAGGCCGGGAACTATGGCTACACCTTC. This gives the protein CASSQDKAGNYGYTF.